These 9 T cell receptor beta chains were sequenced from one sample in a study of cytotoxic CD8 clonotypes in ibrutinib-treated CLL. Some clones are missing from TCRdb's copy, which holds only in-frame ones; the method was immunoSEQ multiplex PCR. Seen here are approximately 200,000 clones, about 72% observed once, and the top ten hold around 15%. Sequencing was performed on PBMCs, taken after 24 months of ibrutinib treatment. Receptors were obtained from a human donor with chronic lymphocytic leukemia.

This chain uses TRBV11-2 with TRBJ2-2, with D tentatively TRBD1 or TRBD2 (5 bases each). CDR3 length: 15 amino acids. The V end was cut by 5 bases, the J end by 6 bases, with 16 bases between. CDR1 is SGHAT, CDR2 FQNNGV, per germline. The CDR3 bases are TGTGCCAGCAGCCCTCCTCGGGGCGGTGCCGGGGAGCTGTTTTTT. Its translation: CASSPPRGGAGELFF.

This clone was counted only a few times. The V gene is TRBV7-6, the J gene TRBJ2-7; 7 bases are a match to TRBD2. With 5 bases clipped from V and 3 bases from J, the junction kept 4 bases outside the gene matches. Per germline, CDR1 SGHVS and CDR2 FNYEAQ. The CDR3 covers 13 residues. This CDR3 reads CASSPRTSYEQYF. CDR3 DNA: TGTGCCAGCAGCCCCAGGACTAGCTACGAGCAGTACTTC.

This clone was recorded a few times. The chain couples TRBV27 to TRBJ1-4; D is uncertain. The CDR3 totals 16 residues. The V gene lost 2 bases and the J gene lost 2 bases, with 12 bases spanning the gap. Germline CDR1 is MNHEY and CDR2 is SMNVEV (reference sequence). The DNA for the CDR3 is TGTGCCAGCAGTTTAATGCGCGGAGGGACTAATGAAAAACTGTTTTTT. This encodes CASSLMRGGTNEKLFF.

Comments on this clone: Other nucleotide sequences in the sample specify the same CDR3. The chain is built from TRBV30 and TRBJ1-5, with D perhaps TRBD1 (6 bases). V was pared by 4 bases and J by 0 bases, with 7 bases between. The germline V gene encodes CDR1 GTSNPN and CDR2 SVGIG (reference sequence). This CDR3 is built from 13 residues. The CDR3 region has the DNA TGTGCCTGGAACAGGGATAGCAATCAGCCCCAGCATTTT. Translated, it gives CAWNRDSNQPQHF.

This chain connects TRBV11-2 to TRBJ2-7; 10 positions match TRBD2. From germline, CDR1 is SGHAT and CDR2 FQNNGV. V was pared by 6 bases and J by 4 bases, with 9 bases of the junction left unmatched. The CDR3 contains 15 residues. DNA for the CDR3: TGTGCCAGCAGTGTTTGGACTAGCGGCCCTTACGAGCAGTACTTC. The encoded protein is CASSVWTSGPYEQYF.

This rearrangement joins TRBV2 to TRBJ1-2; TRBD1 aligns across 9 bases. V was clipped by 7 bases and J by 2 bases; unmatched bases: 5. Germline V gives CDR1 SNHLY, CDR2 FYNNEI. CDR3 length: 14 amino acids. This CDR3 reads CASNIQGANYGYTF. The CDR3 DNA reads TGTGCCAGCAATATACAGGGGGCCAACTATGGCTACACCTTC. Using reference TRBV2 and TRBJ1-2 for the parts outside the CDR3, the full variable domain is EPEVTQTPSHQVTQMGQEVILRCVPISNHLYFYWYRQILGQKVEFLVSFYNNEISEKSEIFDDQFSVERPDGSNFTLKIRSTKLEDSAMYFCASNIQGANYGYTFGSGTRLTVV.

V gene TRBV5-1 combines with J gene TRBJ1-4; 10 bases fit TRBD1. The CDR3 contains 19 residues. The germline CDR1 and CDR2 sequences are SGHRS and YFSETQ. With 4 bases clipped from V and 0 bases from J, the junction kept 12 bases outside the gene matches. In DNA form, the CDR3 reads TGCGCCAGCAGCGTGGGGGACAGGGGCATCACCCCAACTAATGAAAAACTGTTTTTT. Amino acids: CASSVGDRGITPTNEKLFF. The full variable domain, with the rest looked up from reference TRBV5-1 and TRBJ1-4, is KAGVTQTPRYLIKTRGQQVTLSCSPISGHRSVSWYQQTPGQGLQFLFEYFSETQRNKGNFPGRFSGRQFSNSRSEMNVSTLELGDSALYLCASSVGDRGITPTNEKLFFGSGTQLSVL.

This clone was seen once. The genes are TRBV5-6 and TRBJ2-5; 13 bases match TRBD2. Germline CDR1 and CDR2: SGHDT and YYEEEE. The CDR3 spans 14 residues. V dropped 4 bases and J dropped 5; count of bases not matched to a gene: 2. CDR3 nucleotides: TGTGCCAGCAGCGGACTAGCGGGAGAGGAGACCCAGTACTTC. This gives the protein CASSGLAGEETQYF.

In its sample, this clone was seen a few times. The rearrangement uses TRBV15 and TRBJ1-5; 7 positions agree with TRBD1. Germline values: CDR1 LNHNV, CDR2 YYDKDF (reference sequence). J lost 2 bases, V lost 5 bases, and 6 bases had no gene match. CDR3 length: 15 amino acids. CDR3 DNA: TGTGCCACCAGCGGTACAGGGGATGGCAATCAGCCCCAGCATTTT. Encoded protein: CATSGTGDGNQPQHF. Full variable domain (missing parts from reference TRBV15 and TRBJ1-5): DAMVIQNPRYQVTQFGKPVTLSCSQTLNHNVMYWYQQKSSQAPKLLFHYYDKDFNNEADTPDNFQSRRPNTSFCFLDIRSPGLGDTAMYLCATSGTGDGNQPQHFGDGTRLSIL.